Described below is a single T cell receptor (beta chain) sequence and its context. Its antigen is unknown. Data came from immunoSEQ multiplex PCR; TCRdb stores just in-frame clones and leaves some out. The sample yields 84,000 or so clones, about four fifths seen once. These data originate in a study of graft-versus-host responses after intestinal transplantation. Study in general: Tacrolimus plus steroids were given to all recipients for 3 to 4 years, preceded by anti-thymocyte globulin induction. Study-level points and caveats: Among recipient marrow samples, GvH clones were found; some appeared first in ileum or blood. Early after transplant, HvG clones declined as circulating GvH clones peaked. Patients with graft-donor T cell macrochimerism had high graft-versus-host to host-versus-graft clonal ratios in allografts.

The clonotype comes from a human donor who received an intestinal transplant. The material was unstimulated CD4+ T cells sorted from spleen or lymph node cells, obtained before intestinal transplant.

CDR3 coding DNA: TGTGCCAGTCGATTCCGGGGACAGCCATGGGCGGAACAAGAGACCCAGTACTTC. Protein sequence: CASRFRGQPWAEQETQYF. The chain links TRBV19 to TRBJ2-5, with 7 positions matching TRBD1. Germline CDR1 is LNHDA and CDR2 is SQIVND (reference sequence). With 8 bases clipped from V and 2 bases from J, the junction kept 20 bases outside the gene matches. The CDR3 has 18 residues. The whole variable domain, filled in from reference TRBV19 and TRBJ2-5, reads DGGITQSPKYLFRKEGQNVTLSCEQNLNHDAMYWYRQDPGQGLRLIYYSQIVNDFQKGDIAEGYSVSREKKESFPLTVTSAQKNPTAFYLCASRFRGQPWAEQETQYFGPGTRLLVL.